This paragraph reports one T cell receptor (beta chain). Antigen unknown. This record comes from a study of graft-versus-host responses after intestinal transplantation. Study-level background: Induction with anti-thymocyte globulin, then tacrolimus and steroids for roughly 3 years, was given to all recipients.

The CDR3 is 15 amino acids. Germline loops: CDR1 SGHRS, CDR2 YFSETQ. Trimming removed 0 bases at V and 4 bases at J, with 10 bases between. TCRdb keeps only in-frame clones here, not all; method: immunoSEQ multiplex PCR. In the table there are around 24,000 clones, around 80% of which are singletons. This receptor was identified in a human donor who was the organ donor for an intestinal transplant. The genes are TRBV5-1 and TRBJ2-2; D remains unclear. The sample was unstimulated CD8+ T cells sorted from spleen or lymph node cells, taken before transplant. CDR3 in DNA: TGCGCCAGCAGCTTGGTCCAGTTATCCACCGGGGAGCTGTTTTTT. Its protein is CASSLVQLSTGELFF.